This TCR beta chain was sequenced in a study of OX40 agonist ivuxolimab in advanced cancers. Broadly, across the study: Ivuxolimab was a fully human IgG2 agonistic monoclonal antibody targeting the costimulatory receptor OX40 (CD134). Intravenous ivuxolimab was administered to patients every 2 weeks at six dose levels: 0.01, 0.1, 0.3, 1.5, 3 and 10 mg/kg. Of the 50 or so patients in dose escalation, about 20 had hepatocellular carcinoma, roughly 15 had melanoma, 9 had renal cell carcinoma and 9 had head and neck cancer. A male proportion of around 83% and a mean age of roughly 58 years, ranging from about 23 to 79, were recorded for the dose-escalation cohort. Patients were allowed to have had prior anti-PD-1, anti-PD-L1 or anti-CTLA-4 therapy, and 30% to 50% of the dose-escalation patients had previously received checkpoint inhibitors. Partial responses were achieved by three dose-escalation patients, of whom one had hepatocellular carcinoma and two had cutaneous melanoma. The purpose of peripheral TCRbeta sequencing was to test whether ivuxolimab changed TCR sequence diversity and led to clonal T-cell expansion. The monotherapy dose-escalation portion (N of about 57 patients) of the phase I ivuxolimab trial is reported in the paper. The paper as a whole reports these results and caveats: The antigen specificity of the clonally expanded peripheral T cells was not determined. In the 0.1-3.0 mg/kg groups, partial responders had among the lowest normalized peripheral clonal expansion, particularly in CD8+ T cells. On average, CD8+ T cells showed more expanded clones than CD4+ T cells after ivuxolimab. Clonal expansion of both CD4+ and CD8+ blood T cells was observed from baseline to week 6 at doses 0.1 to 3.0 mg/kg. Low levels of normalized T-cell clonal expansion were also seen in some patients who did not respond.

Patients with a history of autoimmune disease or receiving systemic immunosuppression were excluded from the trial. In every dose cohort, peripheral blood was drawn for TCR sequencing at baseline, cycle 4 day 1, and cycle 7 day 1. Samples were obtained from an open-label, multicenter, first-in-human phase I dose-escalation trial of ivuxolimab. Adults with locally advanced or metastatic head and neck squamous cell, hepatocellular, melanoma or renal cell carcinoma were enrolled in the trial. Before TCR sequencing, CD4+ and CD8+ T cells were separately sorted from peripheral blood. V is reduced by 1 base and J by 12 bases, leaving a spacing of 10 bases between them. The CDR3 measures 12 amino acids from cysteine to phenylalanine. This entry keeps only the CDR3 DNA: 36 bases, framed from base 1. CDR1 and CDR2 (SGHAT, FQNNGV) derive from the germline V gene. As to this clone: It lacks a known antigen. Nothing much larger sits one base from this clone, and base qualities are not available.

Genomic DNA was extracted from sorted cells for sequencing of the TCRbeta CDR3 region. The immunoSEQ Assay was used to sequence the TCRbeta CDR3 regions. TCRdb carries this immuneACCESS record with in-frame sequences only. Its versions omit some clonotypes, under half of them owing to an unresolved V gene in the studies checked, with the rest unexplained. Across this sample there are about 12,000 clones, with roughly 80% seen only once. In total, the top ten clones hold 27% of the sample. Sequenced here: CD4+ or CD8+ T cells sorted from blood, sampled in a trial of the OX40 agonist ivuxolimab. Rearrangement joined TRBV11-2 to TRBJ2-1, and TRBD2 may be the D gene, going by 6 matching bases. The sequence came from an adult with an advanced solid tumor such as melanoma, head and neck, liver or kidney cancer. The DNA reads as follows: TGTGCCAGCAGCTTAGGTGGTAGCGGGCAGTTCTTC. It codes for CASSLGGSGQFF.